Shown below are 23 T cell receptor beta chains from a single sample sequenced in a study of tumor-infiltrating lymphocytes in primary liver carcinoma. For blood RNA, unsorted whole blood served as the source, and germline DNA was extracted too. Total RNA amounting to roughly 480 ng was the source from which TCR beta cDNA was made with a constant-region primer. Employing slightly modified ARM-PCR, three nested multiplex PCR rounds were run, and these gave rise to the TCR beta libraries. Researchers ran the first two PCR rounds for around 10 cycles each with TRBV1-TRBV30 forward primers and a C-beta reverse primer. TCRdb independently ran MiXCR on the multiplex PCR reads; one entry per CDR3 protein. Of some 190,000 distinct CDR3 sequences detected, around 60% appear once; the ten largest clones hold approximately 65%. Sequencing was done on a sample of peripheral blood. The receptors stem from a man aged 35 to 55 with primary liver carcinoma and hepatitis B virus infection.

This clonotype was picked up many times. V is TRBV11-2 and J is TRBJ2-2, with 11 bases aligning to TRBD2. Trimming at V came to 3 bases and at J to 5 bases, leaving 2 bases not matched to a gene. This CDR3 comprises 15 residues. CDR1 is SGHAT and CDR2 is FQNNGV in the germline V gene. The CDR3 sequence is CASSLLAGGTGELFF. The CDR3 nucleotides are TGTGCCAGCAGCTTGCTAGCGGGAGGAACCGGGGAGCTGTTTTTT.

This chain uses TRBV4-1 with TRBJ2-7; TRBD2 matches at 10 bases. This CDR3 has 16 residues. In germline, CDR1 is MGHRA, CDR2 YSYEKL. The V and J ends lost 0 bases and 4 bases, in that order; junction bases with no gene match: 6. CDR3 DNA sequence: TGCGCCAGCAGCCAAGAGGTCGGACTAGCGGCTTACGAGCAGTACTTC. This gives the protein CASSQEVGLAAYEQYF.

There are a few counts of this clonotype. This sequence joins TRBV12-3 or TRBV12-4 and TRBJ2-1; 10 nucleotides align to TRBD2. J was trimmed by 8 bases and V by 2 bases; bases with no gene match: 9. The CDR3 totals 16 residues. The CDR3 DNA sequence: TGTGCCAGCAGTTTATCTAGCGGGAGTCTCTGGGATGAGCAGTTCTTC. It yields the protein CASSLSSGSLWDEQFF.

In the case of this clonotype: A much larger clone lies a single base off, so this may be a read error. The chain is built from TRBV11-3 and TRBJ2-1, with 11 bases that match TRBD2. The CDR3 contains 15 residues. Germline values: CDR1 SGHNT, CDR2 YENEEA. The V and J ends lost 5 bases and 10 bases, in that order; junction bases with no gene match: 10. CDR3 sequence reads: CASSVTGTSGPEQFF. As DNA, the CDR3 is TGTGCCAGCAGCGTAACCGGGACTAGCGGACCCGAGCAGTTCTTC.

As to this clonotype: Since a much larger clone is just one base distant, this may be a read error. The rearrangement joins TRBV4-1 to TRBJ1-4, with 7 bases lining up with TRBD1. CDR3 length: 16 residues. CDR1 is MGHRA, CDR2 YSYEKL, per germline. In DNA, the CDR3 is TGCACCAGCAGCCAAGACCGGGACAGCCGAAATGAAAAACTGTTTTTT. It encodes CTSSQDRDSRNEKLFF.

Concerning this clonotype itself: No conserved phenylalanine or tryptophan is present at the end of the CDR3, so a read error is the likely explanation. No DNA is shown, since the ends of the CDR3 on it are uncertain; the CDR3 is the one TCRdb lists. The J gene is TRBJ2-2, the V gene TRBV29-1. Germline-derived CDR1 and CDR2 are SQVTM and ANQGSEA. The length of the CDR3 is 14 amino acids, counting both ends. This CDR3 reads CSVESQSNTGERFC.

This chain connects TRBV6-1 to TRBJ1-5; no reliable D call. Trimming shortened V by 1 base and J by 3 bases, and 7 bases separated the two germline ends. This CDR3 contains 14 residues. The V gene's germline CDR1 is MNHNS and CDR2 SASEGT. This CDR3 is CASSEGIHNQPQHF. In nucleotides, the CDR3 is TGTGCCAGCAGTGAAGGCATTCACAATCAGCCCCAGCATTTT.

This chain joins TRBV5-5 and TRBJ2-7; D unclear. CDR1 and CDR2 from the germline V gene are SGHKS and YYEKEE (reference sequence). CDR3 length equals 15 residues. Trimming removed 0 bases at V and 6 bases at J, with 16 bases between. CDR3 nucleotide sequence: TGTGCCAGCAGCTTGGACGGACCCCAAAAGGGCGAGCAGTACTTC. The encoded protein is CASSLDGPQKGEQYF.

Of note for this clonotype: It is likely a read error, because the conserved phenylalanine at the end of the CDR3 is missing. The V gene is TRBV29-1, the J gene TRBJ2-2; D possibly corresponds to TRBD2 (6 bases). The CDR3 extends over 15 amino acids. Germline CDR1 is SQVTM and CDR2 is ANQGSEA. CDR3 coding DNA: TGCATCGTTGAAGACGCCGCGGGACCCCCCGGGGAGCTGTTTTCT. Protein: CIVEDAAGPPGELFS.

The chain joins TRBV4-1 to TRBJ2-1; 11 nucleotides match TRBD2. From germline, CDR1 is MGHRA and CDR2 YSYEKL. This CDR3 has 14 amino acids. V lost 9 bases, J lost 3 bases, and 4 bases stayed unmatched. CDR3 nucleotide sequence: TGCGCCAGTAGCGGGAGGGGCTTCTACAATGAGCAGTTCTTC. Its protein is CASSGRGFYNEQFF.

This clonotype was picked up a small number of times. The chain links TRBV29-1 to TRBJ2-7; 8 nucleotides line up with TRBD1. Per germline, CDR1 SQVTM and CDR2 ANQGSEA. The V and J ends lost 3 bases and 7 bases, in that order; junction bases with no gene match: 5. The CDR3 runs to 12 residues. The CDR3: CSVDQGAGEQYF. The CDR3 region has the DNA TGCAGCGTTGACCAGGGGGCGGGGGAGCAGTACTTC.

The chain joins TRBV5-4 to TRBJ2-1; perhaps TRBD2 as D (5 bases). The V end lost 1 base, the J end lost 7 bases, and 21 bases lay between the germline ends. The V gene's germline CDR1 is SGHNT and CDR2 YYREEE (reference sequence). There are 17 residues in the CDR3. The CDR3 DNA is TGTGCCAGCAGCTTGAAAAAGGCGGGCGCCCCGCCAAATGAGCAGTTCTTC. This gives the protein CASSLKKAGAPPNEQFF.

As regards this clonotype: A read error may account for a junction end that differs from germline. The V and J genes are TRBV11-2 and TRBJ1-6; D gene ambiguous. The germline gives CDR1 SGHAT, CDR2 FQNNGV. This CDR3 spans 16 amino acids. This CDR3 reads CASSLGTLSHNSPLHF. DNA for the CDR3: TGTGCCAGCAGTTTAGGAACCCTCTCCCATAATTCACCCCTCCACTTT.

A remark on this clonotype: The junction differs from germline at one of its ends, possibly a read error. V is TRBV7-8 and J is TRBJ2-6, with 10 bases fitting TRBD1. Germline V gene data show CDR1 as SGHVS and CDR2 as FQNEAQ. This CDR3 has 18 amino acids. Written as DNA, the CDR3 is TGTGCCAGCAGCCCCCGGACAGGGGGACTTACTGGGGCCAACGTCCTGGCTTTC. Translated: CASSPRTGGLTGANVLAF.

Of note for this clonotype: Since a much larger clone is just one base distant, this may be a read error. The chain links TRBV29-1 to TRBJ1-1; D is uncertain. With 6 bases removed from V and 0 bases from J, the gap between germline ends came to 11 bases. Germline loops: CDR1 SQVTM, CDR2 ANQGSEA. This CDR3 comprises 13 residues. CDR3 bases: TGCAGCGTGAGTAGCACAGTGAACACTGAAGCTTTCTTT. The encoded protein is CSVSSTVNTEAFF.

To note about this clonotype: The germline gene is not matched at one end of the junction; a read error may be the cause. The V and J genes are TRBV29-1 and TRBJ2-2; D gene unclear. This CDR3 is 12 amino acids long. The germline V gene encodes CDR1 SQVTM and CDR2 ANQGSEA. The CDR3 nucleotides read TGCATCGTTAGGACCTACACCGGGGAGCTGTTTTTT. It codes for CIVRTYTGELFF.

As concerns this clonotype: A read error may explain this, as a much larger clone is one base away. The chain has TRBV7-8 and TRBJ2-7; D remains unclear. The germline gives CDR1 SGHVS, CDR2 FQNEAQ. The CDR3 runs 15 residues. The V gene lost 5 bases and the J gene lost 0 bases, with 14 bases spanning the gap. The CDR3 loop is CASSPMRLSSYEQYF. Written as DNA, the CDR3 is TGTGCCAGCAGCCCTATGCGTCTCAGCTCCTACGAGCAGTACTTC.

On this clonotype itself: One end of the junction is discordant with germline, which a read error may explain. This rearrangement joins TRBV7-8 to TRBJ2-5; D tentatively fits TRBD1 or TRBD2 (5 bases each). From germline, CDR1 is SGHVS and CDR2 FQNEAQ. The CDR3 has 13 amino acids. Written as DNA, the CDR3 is TGTGGCAGCAGCTGGGGACGGAAAGAGACCCAGTACTTC. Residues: CGSSWGRKETQYF. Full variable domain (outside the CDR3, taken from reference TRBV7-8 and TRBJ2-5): GAGVSQSPRYKVAKRGQDVALRCDPISGHVSLFWYQQALGQGPEFLTYFQNEAQLDKSGLPSDRFFAERPEGSVSTLKIQRTQQEDSAVYLCGSSWGRKETQYFGPGTRLLVL.

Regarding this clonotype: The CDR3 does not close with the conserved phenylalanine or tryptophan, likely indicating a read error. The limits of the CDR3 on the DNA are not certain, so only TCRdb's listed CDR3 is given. This CDR3 is CASSPSSYEPYL. The chain uses TRBV10-2 and TRBJ2-7. The germline CDR1 and CDR2 sequences are WSHSY and SAAADI. From its first to its last residue, the CDR3 has 12 amino acids.

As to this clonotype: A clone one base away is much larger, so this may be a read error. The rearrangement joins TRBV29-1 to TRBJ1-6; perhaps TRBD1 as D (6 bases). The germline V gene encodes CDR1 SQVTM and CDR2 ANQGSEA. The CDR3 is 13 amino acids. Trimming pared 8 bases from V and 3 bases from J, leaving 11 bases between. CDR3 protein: CSPGQSYNSPLHF. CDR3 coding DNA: TGCAGCCCTGGACAGAGCTATAATTCACCCCTCCACTTT.

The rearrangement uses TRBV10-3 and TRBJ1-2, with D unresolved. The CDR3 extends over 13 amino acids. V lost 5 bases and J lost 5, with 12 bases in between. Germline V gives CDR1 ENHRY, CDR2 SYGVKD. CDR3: CAISPSTGYGYTF. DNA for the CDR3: TGTGCCATCAGTCCTTCGACCGGTTATGGCTACACCTTC.

The DNA of the CDR3 is TGTGCCAGTGGGGAGATGGGGAATAACTATGGCTACACCTTC. Amino acid sequence: CASGEMGNNYGYTF. The gene calls are TRBV12-3 or TRBV12-4 and TRBJ1-2; D gene unclear. The ends were cut back, 9 bases at V and 1 base at J, with 15 bases in the middle. CDR3 length: 14 residues.

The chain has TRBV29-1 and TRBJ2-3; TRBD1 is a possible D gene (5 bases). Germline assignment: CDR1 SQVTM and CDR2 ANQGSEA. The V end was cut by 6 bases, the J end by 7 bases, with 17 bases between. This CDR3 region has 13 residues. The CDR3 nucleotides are TGCAGCGTCCTTGGGGCCCGCTCAAATACGCAGTATTTT. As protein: CSVLGARSNTQYF.